This entry lists 10 T cell receptor beta chains sequenced from one sample in a study of shared clonotypes between healthy human individuals. TCRdb's copy holds only in-frame clones and misses some; the assay was immunoSEQ multiplex PCR. Of 2 million to 2.5 million clones in the sample, more than 80% were seen once. Sequencing was performed on naive CD4+ T cells from PBMCs. Subset in this sample: CD45RA+ positively selected. The receptors stem from a man aged 18-30 years in good health. Some clones in this sample may be carry-over from other donors' samples.

The chain carries TRBV4-2 and TRBJ2-3; perhaps D is TRBD1 or TRBD2 (5 bases each). The CDR3 is 18 amino acids. Germline-derived CDR1 and CDR2 are LGHNA and YNFKEQ. Trimming removed 1 base at V and 4 bases at J, with 21 bases between. The CDR3 bases are TGTGCCAGCAGCCAAGCCCCCTCGGGGACGGATGCCCCAGATACGCAGTATTTT. Its translation is CASSQAPSGTDAPDTQYF.

This chain connects TRBV7-9 to TRBJ1-1; D gene ambiguous. CDR1 and CDR2 from the germline V gene are SEHNR and FQNEAQ (reference sequence). V was trimmed by 3 bases and J by 6 bases, leaving 11 bases between them. CDR3 length: 13 amino acids. The CDR3 reads CASSFATEAEAFF. In nucleotides, the CDR3 is TGTGCCAGCAGCTTCGCTACAGAAGCTGAAGCTTTCTTT.

This clone was detected once. The chain combines TRBV13 with TRBJ2-1; 8 bases match TRBD2. The CDR3 runs 18 residues. Looked up from germline, CDR1 is PRHDT and CDR2 is FYEKMQ (reference sequence). V shed 3 bases, J shed 4 bases, and the junction held 14 bases outside the gene matches. The chain's CDR3 is CASSFSDPPGLVYNEQFF. In DNA form, the CDR3 reads TGTGCCAGCAGCTTCTCTGACCCTCCGGGACTAGTTTACAATGAGCAGTTCTTC. Combining the CDR3 with reference TRBV13 and TRBJ2-1 gives the whole variable domain AAGVIQSPRHLIKEKRETATLKCYPIPRHDTVYWYQQGPGQDPQFLISFYEKMQSDKGSIPDRFSAQQFSDYHSELNMSSLELGDSALYFCASSFSDPPGLVYNEQFFGPGTRLTVL.

CDR3 protein: CASGPYISSYNEQFF. Here the CDR3 DNA reads TGTGCCAGCGGACCCTACATTAGCTCCTACAATGAGCAGTTCTTC. J is TRBJ2-1 and V is TRBV19; no reliable D call. V was shortened by 9 bases and J by 0 bases, with 15 bases between the two germline ends. The CDR3 extends over 15 amino acids. Germline V gene sequence: CDR1 LNHDA, CDR2 SQIVND (reference sequence).

The chain has TRBV4-1 and TRBJ1-4; D unclear. The germline CDR1 and CDR2 sequences are MGHRA and YSYEKL. Trimming shortened V by 0 bases and J by 5 bases, and 7 bases separated the two germline ends. There are 14 residues in the CDR3. For the CDR3, the DNA is TGCGCCAGCAGCCAAGATAATCAGAATGAAAAACTGTTTTTT. Translating gives CASSQDNQNEKLFF.

A note on this clone: Other DNA sequences in the same sample also yield this CDR3. V and J are TRBV5-1 and TRBJ2-3, with 7 bases aligning to TRBD2. Germline CDR1 reads SGHRS; CDR2 reads YFSETQ. The CDR3 loop spans 15 amino acids. With V trimmed by 4 bases and J by 0 bases, 5 bases remained unmatched. The CDR3 loop reads CASSPLSGSTDTQYF. The CDR3 bases are TGCGCCAGCAGCCCCCTTAGCGGGAGCACAGATACGCAGTATTTT. Filled out from reference TRBV5-1 and TRBJ2-3, the complete variable domain reads KAGVTQTPRYLIKTRGQQVTLSCSPISGHRSVSWYQQTPGQGLQFLFEYFSETQRNKGNFPGRFSGRQFSNSRSEMNVSTLELGDSALYLCASSPLSGSTDTQYFGPGTRLTVL.

As regards this clone: The identical CDR3 is also encoded by other nucleotide sequences in the sample. The rearrangement links TRBV7-2 to TRBJ2-7; 7 bases are shared with TRBD2. V lost 5 bases, J lost 5 bases, and 6 bases stayed unmatched. The germline V gene encodes CDR1 SGHTA and CDR2 FQGNSA. The CDR3 length is 13 residues. CDR3 sequence: CASSLQAGDEQYF. The DNA of the CDR3 is TGTGCCAGCAGCCTGCAGGCGGGAGACGAGCAGTACTTC. Full variable domain (rest looked up from reference TRBV7-2 and TRBJ2-7): GAGVSQSPSNKVTEKGKDVELRCDPISGHTALYWYRQSLGQGLEFLIYFQGNSAPDKSGLPSDRFSAERTGGSVSTLTIQRTQQEDSAVYLCASSLQAGDEQYFGPGTRLTVT.

This clone has only a few counts. The CDR3: CAWSPPGPKLFF. The CDR3 region has the DNA TGTGCCTGGAGTCCCCCGGGCCCAAAACTGTTTTTT. The V gene is TRBV30, the J gene TRBJ1-4; unclear D gene. Germline values: CDR1 GTSNPN, CDR2 SVGIG (reference sequence). V was shortened by 2 bases and J by 10 bases, with 11 bases between the two germline ends. This CDR3 region has 12 residues.

V and J are TRBV28 and TRBJ2-3, with D tentatively TRBD1 or TRBD2 (5 bases each). The V gene lost 5 bases and the J gene lost 5 bases, with 20 bases spanning the gap. The CDR3 totals 16 residues. Looked up from germline, CDR1 is MDHEN and CDR2 is SYDVKM. The CDR3 is CASSLPRWGREDTQYF. CDR3 DNA sequence: TGTGCCAGCAGTCTACCAAGGTGGGGCCGGGAAGATACGCAGTATTTT.

This clone came up once. The chain combines TRBV4-3 with TRBJ2-2, with D possibly being TRBD2 (5 bases). This CDR3 comprises 15 residues. V lost 4 bases to trimming and J lost 4 bases, with 13 bases between them. Germline CDR1 LGHNA, CDR2 YSLEER. This chain's CDR3 is CASSRLEALTGELFF. In nucleotides, the CDR3 is TGCGCCAGCAGCCGGTTGGAGGCCCTCACCGGGGAGCTGTTTTTT.